The T cell receptor beta chain described here comes from a study of HIV-infected patients and healthy controls (dated 2014 in TCRdb). Background for the entire study: After three months of therapy, CD4 counts in about 85% of the 16 patients increased to a modest but significant degree while remaining below normal ranges. The CD4:CD8 ratio rose slightly, whereas CD8 counts showed no consistent shift during early therapy. An undetectable viral load was attained by 11 of 16 patients by the second bleed and by all patients after a further year of therapy. Patients exhibited no overall T-cell lymphocytopenia, and total CDR3 counts per chain were not significantly different from those of controls. The study asked whether deep sequencing of the TCR repertoire from small blood samples of HIV patients could detect immune perturbation and reconstitution. The investigation overall reported the following: Compared with controls, HIV-infected patients showed significantly different mean usage of eight alpha and eight beta V genes. Differing numbers of distinct sequences in patients and controls hindered comparison, and size-matching assigned excessive weight to rare events in the HIV-infected data. Compared with untreated HIV+ repertoires, healthy control repertoires had roughly threefold more distinct CDR3s and a higher Shannon diversity. Donor HLA types were not determined in the study. A major limit on how widely the findings apply, in the view of the authors, was that only sixteen HIV-infected individuals were processed. Size-matched repertoire data did not replicate the apparent post-therapy recovery of the Gini index in HIV-infected patients. HIV-associated CDR3s exhibited a significant reduction in frequency during therapy, whereas CMV-associated CDR3s exhibited no significant change, although the majority increased in frequency. MAIT cell alpha-chain CDR3s were present at high frequency in healthy controls but severely depleted in HIV+ repertoires. Only about three months of therapy was reflected in the treated samples, a period arguably too short to observe immune reconstitution given low adult thymic output. Slight age and sex profile differences between the study cohorts did not explain the observed diversity differences. HIV-infected repertoires had significantly higher mean Gini indices than controls, possibly reflecting oligoclonality. Sequencing depth was restricted by the use of whole blood, which also prevented the dynamics of distinct T-cell subpopulations from being separated. In the samples, alpha-beta chain pairing was left undetermined. By Jaccard index and by the count of highly shared sequences, healthy controls shared more CDR3s between individuals than HIV+ patients did.

Using SuperScript III with primers targeting the alpha and beta constant regions, approximately 450 ng of RNA was reverse transcribed. Separate alpha and beta chain libraries were made by chain-specific third strand synthesis with multiplexing indices. The protocol used a single primer pair to amplify all rearrangements within a chain, which avoided primer bias, and attached molecular barcodes to each cDNA molecule. Purified cDNA was joined by T4 RNA Ligase 1 to a 5' RACE adapter carrying a random hexamer and the SP2 sequencing primer site. The authors primed second strand synthesis from the SP2 site with Phusion polymerase and used slow temperature ramps to favor optimal annealing. Joined together, two random hexamer sequences that had both been added before amplification formed the 12-nucleotide barcode of each molecule. A short first PCR added P5 and P7 adapter elements plus a second index, followed by an approximately 20-cycle amplification PCR with P5s and P7 primers. In total the libraries went through about 29 PCR cycles, after which the libraries were quantified on a Qubit, sized on a Bioanalyzer, and diluted to 3.5 to 5 nM. Sequencing of the normalized libraries was done on an Illumina MiSeq using 2 x 250 paired-end kits. Into about 10 ul Tris-Cl, the reverse transcription reactions were eluted following cleanup on MinElute columns. The adapter ligations were run for around 25 hours at 16 degrees C, and AMPure XP beads at a 1:1 ratio were afterwards used to clean them. Processing in the source paper ran as follows. Demultiplexed FASTQ files were processed with a modified Decombinator by which V, J, insert and barcode information was output. Sequences that shared a barcode but differed from the dominant sequence were discarded as errors, and original cDNA molecules were estimated by counting barcodes clustered at Levenshtein distance 3. The R packages ineq, vegan, igraph and RCytoscape were used for downstream analyses, with IMGT nomenclature and CDR3 definitions applied. V gene usage was computed over distinct sequences, each TCR counted once to avoid skew from clonal expansion. Unique CDR3 amino acid sequences within a donor were connected in similarity networks whenever two sequences differed by a single Levenshtein edit. The authors compiled published HIV-specific CDR3s (about 99 alpha, just over 700 beta) and CMV-specific CDR3s (approximately 13 alpha, about 250 beta) and searched for them in the repertoires. It was shown by random subsampling to size-matched repertoires that the decreased diversity of patients was not caused by their lower sequence numbers. The public reads were reanalyzed by TCRdb: fastp trimming at Q25, MiXCR alignment, in-frame beta chains only. Here each entry gathers all rows of one CDR3 protein and keeps the most common genes and DNA. The V and J calls, along with clone size, are taken from TCRdb and not from the paper's own processing. The sample profile shows about 8,600 distinct CDR3 sequences; about 9.3% of them were found once. 20% to 25% of the sample goes to the ten largest clones.

This clonotype was counted at least ten times. What antigen it recognizes has not been identified. No base quality values were provided; no much bigger clone lies one nucleotide off. Taken from the germline V gene, the CDR1 and CDR2 loops are SGHVS and FQNEAQ. V sheds 3 bases and J sheds 0 bases, leaving 9 bases between their ends. The CDR3, cysteine through phenylalanine, is 15 amino acids long. The read is trimmed to its CDR3 DNA, 45 bases read in frame from base 1. Follow-up blood was drawn from HIV-infected patients roughly three months, about 14 weeks, after the initiation of antiretroviral therapy. Whole blood was used without cell fractionation, so all unsorted peripheral T cells were reflected in the repertoire. For RNA extraction, around 2.5 ml of peripheral blood was drawn into Tempus tubes. Enrollment excluded patients who had febrile or AIDS-related illness, tumors, hepatitis B or C coinfection, immunomodulatory therapy, recent vaccination or treatment interruptions. The TURBO-DNase kit was used to remove leftover genomic DNA, and GLOBINclear was used to deplete globin mRNA.

The rearrangement joined TRBV7-8 to TRBJ1-3, with an unclear D gene assignment. The specimen comprised blood, sampled during antiretroviral therapy. The clonotype was recovered from an adult with HIV infection. The CDR3 region reads CASSFSQNSGNTIYF. The nucleotide sequence reads as follows: TGTGCCAGCAGCTTTAGCCAGAACTCTGGAAACACCATATATTTT. The reference TRBV7-8 and TRBJ1-3 proteins fill in what lies around the CDR3, so the full variable domain reads GAGVSQSPRYKVAKRGQDVALRCDPISGHVSLFWYQQALGQGPEFLTYFQNEAQLDKSGLPSDRFFAERPEGSVSTLKIQRTQQEDSAVYLCASSFSQNSGNTIYFGEGSWLTVV.